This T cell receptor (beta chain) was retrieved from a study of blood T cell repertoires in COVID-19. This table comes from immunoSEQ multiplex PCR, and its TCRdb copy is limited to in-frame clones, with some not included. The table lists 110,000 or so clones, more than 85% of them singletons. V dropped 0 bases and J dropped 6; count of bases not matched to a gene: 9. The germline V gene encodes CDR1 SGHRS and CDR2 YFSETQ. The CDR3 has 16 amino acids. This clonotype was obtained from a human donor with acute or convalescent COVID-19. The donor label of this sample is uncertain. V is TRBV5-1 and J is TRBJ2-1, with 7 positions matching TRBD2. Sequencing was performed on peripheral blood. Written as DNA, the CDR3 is TGCGCCAGCAGCTTGGTTGGCGGGAGCACGGGCAATGAGCAGTTCTTC. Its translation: CASSLVGGSTGNEQFF.